The TCR beta chain under discussion was sequenced for a study of T cell clones after liver transplantation. Overall study context: Draws occurred before transplant, before withdrawal, and after complete or failed withdrawal.

The data were produced by immunoSEQ multiplex PCR, yet TCRdb's version contains in-frame clones alone and is incomplete. The data contain roughly 20,000 clones, about 84% of them singletons. Study-wide points: Rather than being deleted, graft donor-reactive T cells may have moved into the graft.

This CDR3 is 15 amino acids long. CDR1 and CDR2 (germline): LGHNA, YNFKEQ. V gave up 1 base and J gave up 4 bases; unmatched junction bases: 1. Worth noting for this clone: The antigen remains unidentified.

The origin of this receptor is a human patient who received a liver transplant. Some T cells may trace back to the graft donor. The V gene is TRBV4-2, the J gene TRBJ1-6; 7 bases match TRBD1. The input for sequencing was CD8+ T cells from blood, taken roughly 50 months after liver transplant. CDR3 sequence reads: CASSQGQGYNSPLHF. CDR3 nucleotides: TGTGCCAGCAGCCAAGGACAGGGATATAATTCACCCCTCCACTTT.